The rows below give T cell receptor beta chains drawn from one sample of a study of cytotoxic CD8 clonotypes in ibrutinib-treated CLL. The protocol was immunoSEQ multiplex PCR, while the TCRdb copy is restricted to in-frame clones and leaves out a portion. The data hold fewer than 45,000 clones, with 65% to 75% observed a single time. The specimen comprised PBMCs, sampled at disease progression, from a patient treated with ibrutinib. Receptors originate from a human donor with chronic lymphocytic leukemia. CDR3s include the opening cysteine and the closing phenylalanine or tryptophan. Fields, in order: CDR3 DNA, CDR3 protein, J gene, clone size, V gene, D gene. A D gene is named only where the DNA matches it firmly. Some rows mark clone size as missing; the rest say once, few, many or name a class of expanded clone.

TGTGCCAGCAGTATCCGGACTAGCGGGGGCCTAAGCTCCTACGAGCAGTACTTC	CASSIRTSGGLSSYEQYF	TRBJ2-7	once	TRBV25-1	TRBD2
TGTGCCAGCAGCCAAGAGCCACCGGGGCAGATGAACACTGAAGCTTTCTTT	CASSQEPPGQMNTEAFF	TRBJ1-1	.	TRBV4-2	.
TGCGCCAGCAGCTTTGGGGGGCTAAAACCGGATACGCAGTATTTT	CASSFGGLKPDTQYF	TRBJ2-3	.	TRBV5-1	.
TGTGCCAGCAGCCCACCCGGCTACGAGCAGTACTTC	CASSPPGYEQYF	TRBJ2-7	once	TRBV11-2	.
TGCGCCAGCAGCCAAGATGTGGGGGCCAGACTGTTTTTT	CASSQDVGARLFF	TRBJ1-4	once	TRBV4-1	.
TGTGCCAGCAGCACCCCGGCCGGGCCCTACAATGAGCAGTTCTTC	CASSTPAGPYNEQFF	TRBJ2-1	.	TRBV9	.
TGTGCCAGCAGCTTGTTGGGGACCCAGAACACCGGGGAGCTGTTTTTT	CASSLLGTQNTGELFF	TRBJ2-2	.	TRBV5-6	.
TGTGCCAGCAGCTCAACCTTAGATACGCAGTATTTT	CASSSTLDTQYF	TRBJ2-3	.	TRBV7-9	.
TGTGCCACTCGCAGAGACTCTGGGGCCAACGTCCTGACTTTC	CATRRDSGANVLTF	TRBJ2-6	.	TRBV19	.
TGCGCCAGCAGCTTGCAACCCGGGATAGAGACCCAGTACTTC	CASSLQPGIETQYF	TRBJ2-5	.	TRBV5-1	.
TGTGCCAGCGGACAGGGTTCGAACTATGGCTACACCTTC	CASGQGSNYGYTF	TRBJ1-2	.	TRBV2	TRBD1
TGTGCCAGCAGCTTAGTTCTCGGAGATACGCAGTATTTT	CASSLVLGDTQYF	TRBJ2-3	few	TRBV7-6	.
TGCGCCAGCAGCAGAAGACCCGGGGCCGGGGAGCTGTTTTTT	CASSRRPGAGELFF	TRBJ2-2	.	TRBV5-1	.
TGTGCCAGTAGCATCTATCCCGGGACAGGGGGCAATGAGCAGTTCTTC	CASSIYPGTGGNEQFF	TRBJ2-1	.	TRBV19	TRBD1
TGTGCCAGCAGTGTTGAGGGGGTAGGGTATGGCTACACCTTC	CASSVEGVGYGYTF	TRBJ1-2	few	TRBV2	.
TGCAGCGCTATACCCGGGACAGGGGTCTATGGCTACACCTTC	CSAIPGTGVYGYTF	TRBJ1-2	.	TRBV29-1	TRBD1
TGTGCCAGCAGCCCCCTCTTTGGGGGGTCCTACAATGAGCAGTTCTTC	CASSPLFGGSYNEQFF	TRBJ2-1	.	TRBV7-8	.
TGTGCCAGCAGTGAGTGGCAGACCGAAAAACTGTTTTTT	CASSEWQTEKLFF	TRBJ1-4	.	TRBV6-1	.
TGCAGCGTGGGCGGGACGGGAAGCTCCTACGGGCAGTACTTC	CSVGGTGSSYGQYF	TRBJ2-7	.	TRBV29-1	.
TGTGCCAGTACCAAACCCGGGACAGGGGGAACCGGGGAGCTGTTTTTT	CASTKPGTGGTGELFF	TRBJ2-2	.	TRBV19	TRBD1
TGTGCCAGTAGTATTAGCGGGGATGGGACAGATACGCAGTATTTT	CASSISGDGTDTQYF	TRBJ2-3	.	TRBV19	TRBD2
TGTGCCACCAGCAGAGAATTGGGGGTCGGGGGAAGCAATCAGCCCCAGCATTTT	CATSRELGVGGSNQPQHF	TRBJ1-5	medium-sized	TRBV15	.
TGCGCCAGCAGCGGGAGCGGGGGATACAATGAGCAGTTCTTC	CASSGSGGYNEQFF	TRBJ2-1	.	TRBV5-1	TRBD2
TGTGCCAGGGGACGGGGAGGGCCTGGGGCCAACGTCCTGACTTTC	CARGRGGPGANVLTF	TRBJ2-6	.	TRBV2	TRBD2
TGTGCCACCAGCAGGGCAGATCAGCCCCAGCATTTT	CATSRADQPQHF	TRBJ1-5	.	TRBV15	.
TGTGCCAGCACCCCCAACCCTCCCCCGGGACAGGGGGCGGGGGGCTACACCTTC	CASTPNPPPGQGAGGYTF	TRBJ1-2	.	TRBV7-6	TRBD1
TGTGCCAGCAGTAGGACAGGTAGCAACGAGCAGTACTTC	CASSRTGSNEQYF	TRBJ2-7	once	TRBV6-6	TRBD1
TGTGCCAGCAGCGCCGGGGGGAACGTGAACACTGAAGCTTTCTTT	CASSAGGNVNTEAFF	TRBJ1-1	.	TRBV5-4	.
TGTGCCAGCTCCGGACAGGGGGATACTCAGCCCCAGCATTTT	CASSGQGDTQPQHF	TRBJ1-5	medium-sized	TRBV6-1	TRBD1
TGTGCCAGCAGCCCACGACTAGCGGGGGGCCTTAGCACAGATACGCAGTATTTT	CASSPRLAGGLSTDTQYF	TRBJ2-3	.	TRBV14	TRBD2
TGTGCTAGTGGCCCGGGACAGCCTCCTGCCCAGTACTTC	CASGPGQPPAQYF	TRBJ2-5	.	TRBV12-5	TRBD1
TGTGCCAGCAGCTTGGTTCTCGTCAATGAGCAGTTCTTC	CASSLVLVNEQFF	TRBJ2-1	.	TRBV5-6	.
TGTGCTAGCAGCTTAAGGTCAGGGAACTACAATGAGCAGTTCTTC	CASSLRSGNYNEQFF	TRBJ2-1	.	TRBV7-7	.
TGTGCCAGCAGCAAAGGCAAAGGGTCCTTACAGGGAACCCACGAGCAGTACTTC	CASSKGKGSLQGTHEQYF	TRBJ2-7	.	TRBV21-1	.
TGTGCCAGTAGTACGGGGGGGCAGATGAACACTGAAGCTTTCTTT	CASSTGGQMNTEAFF	TRBJ1-1	.	TRBV19	.
TGTGCCTGGATGGGGGGACAGGATAGCAATCAGCCCCAGCATTTT	CAWMGGQDSNQPQHF	TRBJ1-5	.	TRBV30	TRBD1
TGTGCCAGCTCACCGGGGGGATCTGCAACTAATGAAAAACTGTTTTTT	CASSPGGSATNEKLFF	TRBJ1-4	.	TRBV18	.
TGTGCCAGCAGTTCACTAGCGGGGGGGCAATTAGATACGCAGTATTTT	CASSSLAGGQLDTQYF	TRBJ2-3	.	TRBV6-5	TRBD2
TGTGCCAGCAGACGGAAACCAAACTACGAGCAGTACTTC	CASRRKPNYEQYF	TRBJ2-7	few	TRBV27	.
TGTGCCAGCAGCCACGGGAGGCCAGATACGCAGTATTTT	CASSHGRPDTQYF	TRBJ2-3	.	TRBV11-2	TRBD2
TGTGCCAGCACCCCTGGGTTATATGGCTACACCTTC	CASTPGLYGYTF	TRBJ1-2	.	TRBV2	.
TGCGCCAGCAGCTCGAATCCCCTTAACAGGGGCACTGAAGCTTTCTTT	CASSSNPLNRGTEAFF	TRBJ1-1	.	TRBV5-1	TRBD1
TGTGCCAGCAGTGTAGTGGGCCCGAACACTGAAGCTTTCTTT	CASSVVGPNTEAFF	TRBJ1-1	.	TRBV6-1	.
TGCGCCAGCAGCTCCGGAGGGGGCTACGAGCAGTACTTC	CASSSGGGYEQYF	TRBJ2-7	.	TRBV5-1	.
TGTGCCAGCAGCCAACAGGGGACGAGTGGAACTGAAGCTTTCTTT	CASSQQGTSGTEAFF	TRBJ1-1	.	TRBV7-8	TRBD1
TGTGCCATCCGACTAGCGGGGGTCAATGAGCAGTTCTTC	CAIRLAGVNEQFF	TRBJ2-1	.	TRBV2	TRBD2
TGTGCCAGTAGTATGGGGTCCGCAGATACGCAGTATTTT	CASSMGSADTQYF	TRBJ2-3	.	TRBV19	.
TGTGCCAGCAGCTTAGGGGGCGAGTTCCGAACTGAAGCTTTCTTT	CASSLGGEFRTEAFF	TRBJ1-1	.	TRBV11-2	.
TGCGCCAGCAACACCGATCTGGGAAGGGATGAGCAGTTCTTC	CASNTDLGRDEQFF	TRBJ2-1	.	TRBV5-1	.
TGTGCCAGCAGGAGAGGACAGGGGGGAAACTACGAGCAGTACTTC	CASRRGQGGNYEQYF	TRBJ2-7	.	TRBV27	TRBD1
TGTGCCAGCAGATCCACAGGGGGGGGATACGAGCAGTACTTC	CASRSTGGGYEQYF	TRBJ2-7	.	TRBV6-6	.
TGTGCCAGCAGCTTAGCACAGGGGGGCTATGGCTACACCTTC	CASSLAQGGYGYTF	TRBJ1-2	.	TRBV7-9	TRBD1
TGTGCCAGCAGCGCCGGTCTAGCCCGACGGGACACCATATATTTT	CASSAGLARRDTIYF	TRBJ1-3	.	TRBV2	.